Described below is a single T cell receptor beta chain sequence and its context. What it binds is not known. This sample stems from a study of identifying expanded T cells in peripheral blood. The repertoire was sequenced with immunoSEQ multiplex PCR; TCRdb's copy has only in-frame clones and lacks some. The sample has around 100,000 clones; around nine tenths are singletons. Study observations and caveats: Differentially abundant clones: about 1.3 between replicates, about 17 at around 15 days, 19 at four.

Collection occurred without any documented infections or immune events in donors. V gave up 0 bases and J gave up 1 base, with 9 bases separating them. The V gene's germline CDR1 is MNHEY and CDR2 SVGAGI. The CDR3 sequence is 15 residues long. The rearrangement links TRBV6-5 to TRBJ2-5; D gene ambiguous. The origin of this receptor is a person aged 18 to 75 in good health. The sequenced sample was blood. The CDR3 is CASSYSSARQETQYF. The CDR3 DNA follows: TGTGCCAGCAGTTACTCGTCAGCTCGCCAAGAGACCCAGTACTTC.